The text below deals with one TCR beta chain. The antigen is undetermined. The data are from a study of T cells in Graves' hyperthyroidism and ophthalmopathy. Overall study findings and caveats: Stable hyperthyroidism and ophthalmopathy were separated using 13 V-J signatures. Appearing also in blood were most of the thyroid clonotypes expanded above 0.001.

Using RNA transcripts as the source, TCR beta CDR3 regions were amplified. Researchers ran a first-round RT-PCR on the TCR CDR3 using the HTBI primer set. TCRdb ran MiXCR on the multiplex PCR reads and lists one entry per CDR3 protein. Here the sample spans roughly 550,000 distinct CDR3 sequences, about 16% being singletons. This sample holds PBMCs from roughly 10 ml fresh peripheral blood. Per germline, CDR1 SEHNR and CDR2 FQNEAQ (reference sequence). Trimming cost V 5 bases and J 0 bases, with 16 bases left between them. The CDR3 is 17 residues long. Sample: blood. The sequence was obtained from a woman aged 30 to 39 with Graves' ophthalmopathy. The chain has TRBV7-9 and TRBJ2-2; D is perhaps TRBD1 or TRBD2 (5 bases each). CDR3 residues: CASSNHGGPPNTGELFF. As DNA, the CDR3 is TGTGCCAGCAGCAACCATGGGGGACCTCCGAACACCGGGGAGCTGTTTTTT.